This paragraph covers one T cell receptor (beta chain) sequence. Its specificity is not known. This sample stems from a study of shared clonotypes between healthy human individuals. Study conclusions and caveats: Clonotypes not shared had lower generation probabilities than those common to all four donors.

TCRdb keeps only in-frame clones here, not all; method: immunoSEQ multiplex PCR. There are about 1.5 million clones in the sample; roughly 96% occur only once, and roughly 1.1% lies in the top ten. The CDR3 has 15 residues. Per the germline V gene, CDR1 is SGHNT and CDR2 is YYREEE (reference sequence). V lost 0 bases and J 2 bases, leaving 11 bases between the germline ends. The sample consisted of naive CD4+ T cells sorted from blood. Documented subset: CD45RA+ positively selected. This sequence originates from a man in his thirties or forties in good health. V and J are TRBV5-4 and TRBJ2-5; D tentatively reads TRBD1 or TRBD2 (5 bases each). CDR3 region: CASSLAPGSQETQYF. DNA for the CDR3: TGTGCCAGCAGCTTGGCCCCAGGGAGTCAAGAGACCCAGTACTTC.